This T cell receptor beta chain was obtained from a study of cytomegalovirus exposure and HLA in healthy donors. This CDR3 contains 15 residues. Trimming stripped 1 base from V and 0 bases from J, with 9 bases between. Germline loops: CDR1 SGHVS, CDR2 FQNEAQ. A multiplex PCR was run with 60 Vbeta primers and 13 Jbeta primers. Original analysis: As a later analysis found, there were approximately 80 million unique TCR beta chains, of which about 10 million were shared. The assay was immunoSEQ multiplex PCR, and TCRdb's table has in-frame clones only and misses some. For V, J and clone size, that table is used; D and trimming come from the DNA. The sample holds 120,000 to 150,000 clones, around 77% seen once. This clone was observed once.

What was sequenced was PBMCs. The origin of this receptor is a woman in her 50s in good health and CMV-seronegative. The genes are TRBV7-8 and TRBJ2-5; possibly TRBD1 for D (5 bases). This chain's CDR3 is CASSLDDSYQETQYF. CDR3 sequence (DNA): TGTGCCAGCAGCTTAGACGACAGCTACCAAGAGACCCAGTACTTC.